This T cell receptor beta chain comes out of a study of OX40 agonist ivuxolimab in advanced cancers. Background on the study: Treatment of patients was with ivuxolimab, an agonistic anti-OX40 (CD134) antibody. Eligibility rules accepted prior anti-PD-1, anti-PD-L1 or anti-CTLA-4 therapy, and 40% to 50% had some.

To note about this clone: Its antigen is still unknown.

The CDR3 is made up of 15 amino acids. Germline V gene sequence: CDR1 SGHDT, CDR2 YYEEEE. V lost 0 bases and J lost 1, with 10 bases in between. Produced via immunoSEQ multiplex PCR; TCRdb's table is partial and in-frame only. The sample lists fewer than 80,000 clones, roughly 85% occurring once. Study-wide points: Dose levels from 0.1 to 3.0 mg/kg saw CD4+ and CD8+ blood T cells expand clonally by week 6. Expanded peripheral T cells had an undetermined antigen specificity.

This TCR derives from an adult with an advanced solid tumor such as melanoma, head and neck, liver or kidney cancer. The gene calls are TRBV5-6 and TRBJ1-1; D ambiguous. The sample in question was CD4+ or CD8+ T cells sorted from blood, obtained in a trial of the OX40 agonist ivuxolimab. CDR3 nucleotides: TGTGCCAGCAGCTTGGTTGGCGGGAGGAACACTGAAGCTTTCTTT. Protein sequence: CASSLVGGRNTEAFF.